The 22 T cell receptor beta chains below come from one sample, sequenced in a study of CXCR3-negative and CXCR3-positive naive CD8 T cells. Notes on the study in general: Compared with CXCR3-negative naive cells, CXCR3-positive naive cells showed more hydrophobic TRB CDR3s.

All TRB cDNA libraries came from 5' RACE performed with UMI labels. TCRdb re-called the 5' RACE reads, yielding one record per CDR3 amino acid sequence without DNA. The listing contains fewer than 65,000 distinct CDR3 sequences. These receptors' targets are unknown. Sequencing input: naive CXCR3+ CD8+ T cells from blood. Subset given: CD45RO-CCR7+CD27+CD95- naive CD8+ T cells expressing CXCR3 (TNR3+). The receptors shown here come from a human donor in good health. Some clones in this sample may be carry-over from other donors' samples.

V and J are TRBV14 and TRBJ2-7; TCRdb reports TRBD2, a call that lacks DNA to check it against. Germline V CDR1 and CDR2: SGHDN, FVKESK. There are 15 residues in the CDR3. The CDR3 is CASLPSGGISYEQYF.

This chain connects TRBV7-2 to TRBJ2-7; TCRdb's D call of TRBD2 is untestable without DNA. CDR1 SGHTA and CDR2 FQGNSA come from the germline V gene. This CDR3 contains 14 residues. The CDR3 here is CASTPELAAYEQYF.

CDR3 protein: CASSQDLRAENTEAFF. The chain carries TRBV4-1 and TRBJ1-1. CDR3 size: 16 residues. Germline CDR1 is MGHRA and CDR2 is YSYEKL.

The genes are TRBV9 and TRBJ1-1. Germline V gives CDR1 SGDLS, CDR2 YYNGEE. This CDR3 region has 13 residues. This chain's CDR3 is CASSPSPNTEAFF.

CDR3: CSASTAANYGYTF. The rearrangement uses TRBV20-1 and TRBJ1-2. Germline values: CDR1 DFQATT, CDR2 SNEGSKA (reference sequence). The CDR3 loop spans 13 amino acids.

V and J are TRBV12-3 or TRBV12-4 and TRBJ1-4; TCRdb outputs TRBD1, but without DNA this stays unchecked. This CDR3 contains 15 residues. CDR3 residues: CASSPRGAASEKLFF.

V gene TRBV6-6 combines with J gene TRBJ2-1; as DNA is missing, the TRBD1 call by TCRdb cannot be tested. The CDR3 extends over 13 amino acids. Germline V CDR1 and CDR2: MNHNY, SVGAGI (reference sequence). CDR3 loop: CASSPGGMNEQFF.

V usage is TRBV12-3 or TRBV12-4 and J usage is TRBJ2-7. The CDR3 runs 13 residues. CDR3 sequence: CASRPDRSYEQYF.

The chain carries TRBV12-5 and TRBJ2-5; TCRdb reports TRBD1, a call that lacks DNA to check it against. CDR1 is LGHNT, CDR2 FRNRAP, per germline. This CDR3 contains 16 residues. The CDR3 protein is CASALVVGGVQETQYF.

This chain joins TRBV27 and TRBJ1-6; TCRdb reports TRBD1, a call that lacks DNA to check it against. CDR1 is MNHEY and CDR2 is SMNVEV in the germline V gene (reference sequence). CDR3 length: 13 amino acids. The CDR3 region is CASTQGSYSPLHF.

CDR3 residues: CASSLDLGRNYGYTF. This chain links TRBV7-8 with TRBJ1-2. This CDR3 has 15 residues. Looked up from germline, CDR1 is SGHVS and CDR2 is FQNEAQ.

The CDR3 spells CSARDAWGLDGYTF. The rearrangement uses TRBV20-1 and TRBJ1-2; the TCRdb call, TRBD1, lacks DNA for checking. This CDR3 is 14 amino acids long. Per the germline V gene, CDR1 is DFQATT and CDR2 is SNEGSKA (reference sequence).

The CDR3 here is CASSLDPSISYEQYF. This rearrangement joins TRBV7-9 to TRBJ2-7; the D call from TCRdb, TRBD2, cannot be confirmed without DNA. The CDR3 consists of 15 residues. Germline CDR1 SEHNR, CDR2 FQNEAQ (reference sequence).

The chain links TRBV14 to TRBJ2-1; the D gene TCRdb calls, TRBD1, cannot be checked with no DNA. Germline CDR1 reads SGHDN; CDR2 reads FVKESK. This CDR3 spans 18 amino acids. CDR3 region: CASSQDFMRGGDTGEQFF.

The V gene is TRBV7-2, the J gene TRBJ2-3; TCRdb's D gene call, TRBD2, goes unchecked for lack of DNA. The CDR3 has 18 residues. Germline V lookup: CDR1 SGHTA, CDR2 FQGNSA. Here the CDR3 reads CASSPPPLAGGPRDTQYF.

The rearrangement links TRBV29-1 to TRBJ2-5; TCRdb's D call, TRBD2, is unchecked because there is no DNA. Germline V gene sequence: CDR1 SQVTM, CDR2 ANQGSEA. The CDR3 length is 12 residues. The CDR3 is CSVPASEETQYF.

The chain links TRBV4-3 to TRBJ1-3; as DNA is missing, the TRBD1 call by TCRdb cannot be tested. The CDR3 totals 15 residues. Germline lookup yields CDR1 LGHNA and CDR2 YSLEER. The CDR3 loop reads CASSQDRAVGNTIYF.

The chain recombines TRBV20-1 with TRBJ2-5; absent DNA, TCRdb's TRBD2 call cannot be checked. Germline lookup yields CDR1 DFQATT and CDR2 SNEGSKA (reference sequence). CDR3 length: 19 residues. The chain's CDR3 is CSARDLGLGSAGAGETQYF.

The CDR3 reads CSVEDREAKNIQYF. The V call is TRBV29-1, the J call TRBJ2-4; the D call of TRBD1 rests on TCRdb alone, since no DNA is present to check it. The CDR3 is made up of 14 amino acids. Germline CDR1 reads SQVTM; CDR2 reads ANQGSEA.

V gene TRBV29-1 combines with J gene TRBJ2-5; lacking DNA, the TRBD1 call made by TCRdb goes unchecked. Germline V gene data show CDR1 as SQVTM and CDR2 as ANQGSEA. This CDR3 contains 12 residues. CDR3 sequence reads: CSVVGVLETQYF.

This chain links TRBV7-3 with TRBJ2-6; TCRdb gives TRBD1 as the D gene, but with no DNA this cannot be confirmed. Germline V gives CDR1 SGHTA, CDR2 FQGTGA. The CDR3 spans 18 residues. CDR3 protein: CASSLDRAAPPGANVLTF.

This rearrangement joins TRBV9 to TRBJ2-7; TCRdb returns TRBD2, unconfirmable since there is no DNA. In germline, CDR1 is SGDLS, CDR2 YYNGEE. CDR3 length: 16 amino acids. The CDR3 here is CASSQTSGSSSYEQYF.